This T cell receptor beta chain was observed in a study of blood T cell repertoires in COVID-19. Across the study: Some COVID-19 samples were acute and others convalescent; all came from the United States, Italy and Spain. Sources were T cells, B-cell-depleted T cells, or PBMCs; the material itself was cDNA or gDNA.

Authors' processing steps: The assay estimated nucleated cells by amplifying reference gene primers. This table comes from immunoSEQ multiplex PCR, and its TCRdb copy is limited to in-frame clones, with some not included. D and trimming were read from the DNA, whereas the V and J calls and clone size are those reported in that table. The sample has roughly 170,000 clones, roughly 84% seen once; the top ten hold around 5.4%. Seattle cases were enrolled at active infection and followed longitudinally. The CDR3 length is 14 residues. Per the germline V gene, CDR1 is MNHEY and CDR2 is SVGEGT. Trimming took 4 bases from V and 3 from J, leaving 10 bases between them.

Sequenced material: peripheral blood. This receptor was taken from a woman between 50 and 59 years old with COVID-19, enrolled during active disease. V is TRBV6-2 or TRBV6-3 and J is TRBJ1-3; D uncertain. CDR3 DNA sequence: TGTGCCAGCAGTTCGGACTACTTTGGAAACACCATATATTTT. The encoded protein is CASSSDYFGNTIYF.